The 19 T cell receptor beta chains below were found in one sample sequenced in a study of cytomegalovirus exposure and HLA in healthy donors. Amplification used 60 Vbeta primers and 13 Jbeta primers. Clones were read by immunoSEQ multiplex PCR, and TCRdb kept only the in-frame ones, dropping some. Here the sample spans about 160,000 clones, 77% being singletons. Sequencing was performed on PBMCs. These receptors were taken from a woman aged 25 to 39 in good health and CMV-seronegative.

The rearrangement links TRBV6-4 to TRBJ2-3; D may be TRBD2 (6 bases). Trimming cost V 9 bases and J 1 base, with 17 bases left between them. The CDR3 is made up of 15 amino acids. Germline assignment: CDR1 MRHNA and CDR2 SNTAGT. Here the CDR3 reads CASSRELVGTDTQYF. The CDR3 DNA sequence: TGTGCCAGTAGCCGGGAGCTAGTGGGCACAGATACGCAGTATTTT.

V gene TRBV9 combines with J gene TRBJ1-1, with TRBD1 identical over 8 bases. J gave up 3 bases and V 0 bases, and 4 bases lay outside the gene matches. In germline, CDR1 is SGDLS, CDR2 YYNGEE. The CDR3 is 15 amino acids. Here the CDR3 DNA reads TGTGCCAGCAGCGTAGGCCAGGGGGCGGACACTGAAGCTTTCTTT. It encodes CASSVGQGADTEAFF.

The chain employs TRBV2 and TRBJ2-3, with TRBD2 as a possible D gene (6 bases). Looked up from germline, CDR1 is SNHLY and CDR2 is FYNNEI. CDR3 size: 15 residues. The V end lost 3 bases, the J end lost 0 bases, and 10 bases lay between the germline ends. For the CDR3, the DNA is TGTGCCAGCAGTGAGGCGGGGCCTAGCACAGATACGCAGTATTTT. This codes for CASSEAGPSTDTQYF.

CDR3 amino acids: CSVEDYSDGGGIYNEQFF. The CDR3 DNA is TGCAGCGTTGAAGATTATTCGGATGGAGGGGGCATCTACAATGAGCAGTTCTTC. This chain connects TRBV29-1 to TRBJ2-1; tentative D call: TRBD1 (7 bases). With 0 bases removed from V and 3 bases from J, the gap between germline ends came to 21 bases. The CDR3 spans 18 residues. From germline, CDR1 is SQVTM and CDR2 ANQGSEA.

This chain connects TRBV5-6 to TRBJ1-5, with 9 bases aligning to TRBD1. Germline V CDR1 and CDR2: SGHDT, YYEEEE. Trimming at V came to 0 bases and at J to 6 bases, leaving 4 bases not matched to a gene. The CDR3 runs 15 residues. CDR3 coding DNA: TGTGCCAGCAGCTTGGGACAGGGGGTACTTCAGCCCCAGCATTTT. Residues: CASSLGQGVLQPQHF. Full variable domain (missing parts from reference TRBV5-6 and TRBJ1-5): DAGVTQSPTHLIKTRGQQVTLRCSPKSGHDTVSWYQQALGQGPQFIFQYYEEEERQRGNFPDRFSGHQFPNYSSELNVNALLLGDSALYLCASSLGQGVLQPQHFGDGTRLSIL.

This chain joins TRBV30 and TRBJ1-5, with TRBD1 matching over 10 bases. The CDR3 spans 14 residues. J lost 6 bases, V lost 3 bases, and 5 bases had no gene match. The germline V gene has CDR1 GTSNPN and CDR2 SVGIG (reference sequence). The CDR3 is CAWSRGQGGQPQHF. The CDR3 DNA sequence: TGTGCCTGGAGCCGTGGACAGGGGGGTCAGCCCCAGCATTTT.

In its sample, this clone was seen a few times. V gene TRBV7-6 combines with J gene TRBJ1-4, with D tentatively TRBD1 (6 bases). Trimming cost V 3 bases and J 4 bases, with 15 bases left between them. This CDR3 is built from 16 residues. Germline V gives CDR1 SGHVS, CDR2 FNYEAQ. The CDR3 DNA sequence: TGTGCCAGCAGCTTGGAAGGCGGACAGTTTAATGAAAAACTGTTTTTT. Translation gives CASSLEGGQFNEKLFF. Variable domain in full (rest from reference TRBV7-6 and TRBJ1-4): GAGVSQSPRYKVTKRGQDVALRCDPISGHVSLYWYRQALGQGPEFLTYFNYEAQQDKSGLPNDRFSAERPEGSISTLTIQRTEQRDSAMYRCASSLEGGQFNEKLFFGSGTQLSVL.

V usage is TRBV5-1 and J usage is TRBJ2-2; weak D call: TRBD2 (5 bases). Germline V gene sequence: CDR1 SGHRS, CDR2 YFSETQ. Trimming left V 2 bases short and J 4 bases short, with 6 bases between. This CDR3 is built from 13 residues. CDR3 region: CASSFEGTGELFF. The DNA for the CDR3 is TGCGCCAGCAGCTTCGAGGGCACCGGGGAGCTGTTTTTT. Based on the CDR3 plus reference TRBV5-1 and TRBJ2-2, the full variable domain is KAGVTQTPRYLIKTRGQQVTLSCSPISGHRSVSWYQQTPGQGLQFLFEYFSETQRNKGNFPGRFSGRQFSNSRSEMNVSTLELGDSALYLCASSFEGTGELFFGEGSRLTVL.

V gene TRBV30 combines with J gene TRBJ1-1, with TRBD1 identical over 9 bases. This CDR3 region has 16 residues. Per the germline V gene, CDR1 is GTSNPN and CDR2 is SVGIG (reference sequence). With 3 bases clipped from V and 3 bases from J, the junction kept 11 bases outside the gene matches. The CDR3 spells CAWRGDRENRDTEAFF. The DNA of the CDR3 is TGTGCCTGGAGAGGGGACAGGGAGAATAGGGACACTGAAGCTTTCTTT.

The gene calls are TRBV6-5 and TRBJ2-7; the match to TRBD1 covers 8 bases. The CDR3 contains 14 residues. With V trimmed by 6 bases and J by 4 bases, 8 bases remained unmatched. CDR1 is MNHEY, CDR2 SVGAGI, per germline. CDR3 sequence (DNA): TGTGCCAGCAGCTCCGACAGGGGAGCTTACGAGCAGTACTTC. Its protein is CASSSDRGAYEQYF.

This rearrangement joins TRBV5-4 to TRBJ1-6; 8 nucleotides match TRBD1. CDR3 length: 14 residues. J gave up 7 bases and V 5 bases, and 5 bases lay outside the gene matches. CDR1 and CDR2 from the germline V gene are SGHNT and YYREEE (reference sequence). The CDR3: CASRRSGGNSPLHF. The CDR3 DNA reads as TGTGCCAGCAGACGATCAGGGGGCAATTCACCCCTCCACTTT.

The chain combines TRBV27 with TRBJ2-1; D might be TRBD2 (5 bases). The germline V gene has CDR1 MNHEY and CDR2 SMNVEV (reference sequence). The CDR3 is made up of 16 amino acids. V lost 4 bases and J 8 bases, leaving 21 bases between the germline ends. The CDR3 protein is CASSSLNLGGFDEQFF. Written as DNA, the CDR3 is TGTGCCAGCAGTTCACTGAACCTAGGCGGGTTCGATGAGCAGTTCTTC.

The rearrangement links TRBV5-6 to TRBJ2-7; TRBD1 is a possible D gene (5 bases). V lost 4 bases and J 2 bases, leaving 16 bases between the germline ends. CDR3 size: 15 residues. Germline V gene sequence: CDR1 SGHDT, CDR2 YYEEEE. Here the CDR3 DNA reads TGTGCCAGCAGCCCGCTAGACAGCTCTACCTACGAGCAGTACTTC. Its translation: CASSPLDSSTYEQYF. The whole variable domain, filled in from reference TRBV5-6 and TRBJ2-7, reads DAGVTQSPTHLIKTRGQQVTLRCSPKSGHDTVSWYQQALGQGPQFIFQYYEEEERQRGNFPDRFSGHQFPNYSSELNVNALLLGDSALYLCASSPLDSSTYEQYFGPGTRLTVT.

This clone was recorded at least ten times. The chain couples TRBV4-1 to TRBJ2-5, with D hard to call. V dropped 0 bases and J dropped 1 base, with 6 bases sitting between them. Germline assignment: CDR1 MGHRA and CDR2 YSYEKL. This CDR3 is 14 amino acids long. The DNA of the CDR3 is TGCGCCAGCAGCCAAGAGGCAGGCCAAGAGACCCAGTACTTC. Translated: CASSQEAGQETQYF.

V and J are TRBV15 and TRBJ2-1, with D possibly matching TRBD1 (6 bases). The V and J ends lost 6 bases and 7 bases respectively, with 16 bases between them. The CDR3 sequence is 14 residues long. The germline CDR1 and CDR2 sequences are LNHNV and YYDKDF (reference sequence). The CDR3 DNA sequence: TGTGCCACCAGGAAGCTCGGGACACCAAATGAGCAGTTCTTC. Amino acid sequence: CATRKLGTPNEQFF.

Concerning this clone itself: The junction does not match germline at one end; this may be a read error. The V and J genes are TRBV7-9 and TRBJ2-7, with 7 bases lining up with TRBD1. This CDR3 has 12 amino acids. Germline CDR1 SEHNR, CDR2 FQNEAQ (reference sequence). CDR3 nucleotide sequence: TGTTCCAGCAGCGCGACAGGGAACGAGCAGTACTTC. This sequence encodes CSSSATGNEQYF.

The J gene is TRBJ2-7, the V gene TRBV9; 9 bases agree with TRBD1. Per the germline V gene, CDR1 is SGDLS and CDR2 is YYNGEE. Trimming removed 4 bases from V and 5 bases from J; junction bases left unmatched: 10. The CDR3 extends over 15 amino acids. CDR3 region: CASSLDRGGSDEQYF. For the CDR3, the DNA is TGTGCCAGCAGCCTCGACAGGGGGGGGTCCGACGAGCAGTACTTC.

The sample holds a few counts of this clone. This chain links TRBV9 with TRBJ2-3; D call uncertain. This CDR3 is built from 11 residues. The ends were cut back, 0 bases at V and 6 bases at J, with 2 bases in the middle. Germline V gives CDR1 SGDLS, CDR2 YYNGEE. CDR3 sequence: CASSVADTQYF. The CDR3 nucleotides read TGTGCCAGCAGCGTAGCGGATACGCAGTATTTT.

The chain carries TRBV18 and TRBJ2-2, with 8 bases fitting TRBD2. The CDR3 totals 16 residues. The germline V gene has CDR1 KGHSH and CDR2 LQKENI. Losses at the gene ends were 2 bases for V and 1 base for J; bases not matched to a gene: 3. CDR3 protein: CASSPAGGENTGELFF. In DNA, the CDR3 is TGTGCCAGCTCACCAGCGGGGGGCGAGAACACCGGGGAGCTGTTTTTT.